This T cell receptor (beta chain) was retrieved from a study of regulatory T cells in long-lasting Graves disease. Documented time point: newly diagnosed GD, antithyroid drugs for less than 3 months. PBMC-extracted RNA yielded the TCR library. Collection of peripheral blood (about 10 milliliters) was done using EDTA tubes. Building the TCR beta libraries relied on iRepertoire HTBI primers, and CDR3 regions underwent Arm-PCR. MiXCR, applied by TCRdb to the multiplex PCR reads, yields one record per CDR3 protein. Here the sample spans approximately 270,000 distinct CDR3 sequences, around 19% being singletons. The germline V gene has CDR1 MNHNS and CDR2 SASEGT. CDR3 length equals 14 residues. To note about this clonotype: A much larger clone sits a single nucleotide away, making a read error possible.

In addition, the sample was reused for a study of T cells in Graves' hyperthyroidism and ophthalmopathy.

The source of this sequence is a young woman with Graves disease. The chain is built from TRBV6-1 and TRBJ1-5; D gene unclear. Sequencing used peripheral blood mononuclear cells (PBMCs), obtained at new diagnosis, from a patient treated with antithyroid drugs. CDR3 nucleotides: TGTTCCAGCAGCCCCGTTGGGGTGGATCAGCCCCAGCATTTT. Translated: CSSSPVGVDQPQHF.